A single TCR beta chain is shown here with its context. Its matching antigen is unknown. This specimen belongs to a study of long-term antiretroviral therapy in people with HIV. Survey level was the resolution at which the v3.0 immunoSEQ assay ran. Sequenced by immunoSEQ multiplex PCR; TCRdb stores in-frame clones only, minus some. The data contain 25,000 to 35,000 clones, roughly 90% of them seen just once; the ten biggest clones take up approximately 0.93%. Trimming took off 1 base at V and 6 bases at J, with 13 bases between the two ends. The CDR3 runs to 15 residues. The germline CDR1 and CDR2 sequences are PRHDT and FYEKMQ (reference sequence). Points from the study as a whole: Gathering of blood took place between the mid-2000s and the late 2010s, possibly under older ART regimens.

V gene TRBV13 combines with J gene TRBJ2-1, with D possibly being TRBD2 (6 bases). The source is a man aged 50 to 60 with HIV. The source material was unsorted PBMCs, sampled 2 years after starting antiretroviral therapy. CDR3 in amino acids: CASSLVGGNINEQFF. For the CDR3, the DNA is TGTGCCAGCAGCTTAGTAGGAGGGAATATCAATGAGCAGTTCTTC.